These 22 T cell receptor beta chains were all obtained from the same sample, sequenced in a study of CD8 T cells in Susac syndrome (dated by TCRdb to the late 2010s). Library prep was done by the immunoSEQ multiplex PCR assay. RNA was extracted using the RNeasy kit, and roughly 0.5 to 1 microgram was reverse transcribed with random hexamers. TCRdb reprocessing: public reads trimmed at Q25 with fastp, clones called with MiXCR, in-frame beta chains kept. Entries are consolidated by CDR3 protein sequence, retaining the most common genes and DNA. The sample table contains about 150,000 distinct CDR3 sequences; only one count was recorded for roughly 96% of them. About 0.11% of the sample is in the top ten clones. Sequencing was carried out using CD4+ T cells from PBMCs. Receptor source: a human donor with multiple sclerosis.

The gene calls are TRBV15 and TRBJ2-5; weak D call: TRBD1 (6 bases). The ends were cut back, 0 bases at V and 5 bases at J, with 16 bases in the middle. The CDR3 contains 16 residues. Germline-derived CDR1 and CDR2 are LNHNV and YYDKDF (reference sequence). DNA for the CDR3: TGTGCCACCAGCAGAGATCATGTGGAGCAGGGGGAGACCCAGTACTTC. It is translated as CATSRDHVEQGETQYF.

The genes are TRBV25-1 and TRBJ2-7; the match to TRBD1 covers 8 bases. Looked up from germline, CDR1 is MGHDK and CDR2 is SYGVNS. The CDR3 consists of 15 residues. V was clipped by 2 bases and J by 6 bases; unmatched bases: 9. For the CDR3, the DNA is TGTGCCAGCAGTGAAACCAGGGCAGGGGGCGGCGAGCAGTACTTC. Translation: CASSETRAGGGEQYF.

The genes are TRBV20-1 and TRBJ1-2; 7 bases are a match to TRBD1. J gave up 3 bases and V 0 bases, and 7 bases lay outside the gene matches. CDR1 DFQATT and CDR2 SNEGSKA come from the germline V gene (reference sequence). The CDR3 is 15 amino acids. The CDR3 sequence: CSARELGTVDYGYTF. In DNA, the CDR3 is TGCAGTGCTAGAGAATTAGGGACAGTCGACTATGGCTACACCTTC.

V and J are TRBV6-2 or TRBV6-3 and TRBJ1-5; D is unclear. V lost 9 bases to trimming and J lost 0 bases, with 6 bases between them. The length of the CDR3 is 12 residues. Germline CDR1 is MNHEY and CDR2 is SVGEGT. This CDR3 reads CARTYSNQPQHF. The CDR3 coding sequence is TGTGCCAGAACATATAGCAATCAGCCCCAGCATTTT.

The chain links TRBV5-1 to TRBJ2-3; no clear D. Germline V lookup: CDR1 SGHRS, CDR2 YFSETQ. The germline V and J ends were trimmed by 4 bases and 4 bases, with 16 bases remaining between them. The CDR3 is made up of 15 amino acids. CDR3 amino acids: CASSRMGINADTQYF. CDR3 sequence (DNA): TGCGCCAGCAGCAGGATGGGAATAAACGCAGATACGCAGTATTTT.

This clonotype was observed a single time. The chain joins TRBV27 to TRBJ2-7, with 10 bases that match TRBD2. The CDR3 has 12 amino acids. Germline V gene lookup returns CDR1 MNHEY and CDR2 SMNVEV (reference sequence). J was trimmed by 13 bases and V by 5 bases; bases with no gene match: 8. The CDR3 DNA follows: TGTGCCAGCAGTAACCTCGGACTAGCGGCATACTTC. This encodes CASSNLGLAAYF.

This rearrangement joins TRBV7-9 to TRBJ2-3; D call uncertain. In germline, CDR1 is SEHNR, CDR2 FQNEAQ (reference sequence). The CDR3 is made up of 12 amino acids. Between the trimmed V and J ends, which lost 2 bases and 6 bases, there was a span of 6 bases. CDR3 region: CASSLFGDTQYF. CDR3 bases: TGTGCCAGCAGCTTATTCGGGGATACGCAGTATTTT. Full variable domain (remainder filled in from reference TRBV7-9 and TRBJ2-3): DTGVSQNPRHKITKRGQNVTFRCDPISEHNRLYWYRQTLGQGPEFLTYFQNEAQLEKSRLLSDRFSAERPKGSFSTLEIQRTEQGDSAMYLCASSLFGDTQYFGPGTRLTVL.

This chain uses TRBV28 with TRBJ2-7; a possible D gene is TRBD2 (7 bases). CDR1 is MDHEN, CDR2 SYDVKM, per germline. The CDR3 extends over 19 amino acids. V lost 4 bases and J lost 0, with 25 bases in between. Here the CDR3 DNA reads TGTGCCAGCAGTTCCCCCTTTTTAGGGGGGGAACCCTACTCCTACGAGCAGTACTTC. Protein: CASSSPFLGGEPYSYEQYF.

This rearrangement joins TRBV27 to TRBJ1-5, with 7 bases that match TRBD1. This CDR3 has 14 residues. J lost 4 bases, V lost 6 bases, and 6 bases had no gene match. Germline lookup yields CDR1 MNHEY and CDR2 SMNVEV (reference sequence). CDR3 DNA: TGTGCCAGCAGGTCCGGGACAGCAAATCAGCCCCAGCATTTT. It translates to CASRSGTANQPQHF.

The DNA of the CDR3 is TGCGCCAGCAGCCTCACGACAGGGTTCCTCGCAACTAATGAAAAACTGTTTTTT. Translating it yields CASSLTTGFLATNEKLFF. The chain combines TRBV4-1 with TRBJ1-4, with 7 bases identical to TRBD1. J gave up 0 bases and V 4 bases, and 11 bases lay outside the gene matches. CDR3 length: 18 residues. Germline V gene sequence: CDR1 MGHRA, CDR2 YSYEKL.

This clonotype showed up just once. The V call is TRBV7-8, the J call TRBJ1-1; D gene ambiguous. Germline V lookup: CDR1 SGHVS, CDR2 FQNEAQ. Trimming stripped 0 bases from V and 3 bases from J, with 11 bases between. The CDR3 covers 15 residues. In nucleotides, the CDR3 is TGTGCCAGCAGCTTAGCACGACAAGGGCACACTGAAGCTTTCTTT. It yields the protein CASSLARQGHTEAFF.

The chain recombines TRBV6-5 with TRBJ2-1; 8 bases fit TRBD2. CDR1 and CDR2 from the germline V gene are MNHEY and SVGAGI. This CDR3 region has 13 residues. The ends lost 6 bases at V and 7 bases at J; junction bases unmatched: 5. The DNA of the CDR3 is TGTGCCAGCAGGGCCCGGGGGGGGAATGAGCAGTTCTTC. This gives the protein CASRARGGNEQFF.

V and J are TRBV20-1 and TRBJ2-7; 8 bases match TRBD1. Germline V lookup: CDR1 DFQATT, CDR2 SNEGSKA (reference sequence). V was clipped by 0 bases and J by 2 bases; unmatched bases: 6. The CDR3 totals 15 residues. The CDR3 sequence: CSARDPGTGPYEQYF. CDR3 nucleotides: TGCAGTGCTAGAGATCCAGGGACAGGTCCCTACGAGCAGTACTTC.

This rearrangement joins TRBV29-1 to TRBJ2-7, with 12 bases fitting TRBD2. With V trimmed by 5 bases and J by 3 bases, 5 bases remained unmatched. CDR3 size: 14 residues. The germline V gene encodes CDR1 SQVTM and CDR2 ANQGSEA. The CDR3 sequence is CSVLLAGGSYEQYF. CDR3 nucleotides: TGCAGCGTTTTACTAGCGGGGGGCAGCTACGAGCAGTACTTC.

This chain links TRBV3-1 with TRBJ1-1; D gene ambiguous. The germline V gene encodes CDR1 LGHDT and CDR2 YNNKEL (reference sequence). V lost 7 bases and J lost 0, with 15 bases in between. This CDR3 is 15 amino acids long. CDR3: CASNPEPILNTEAFF. CDR3 coding DNA: TGTGCCAGCAATCCTGAGCCCATCCTGAACACTGAAGCTTTCTTT. The full variable domain, in which reference TRBV3-1 and TRBJ1-1 provide the parts outside the CDR3, is DTAVSQTPKYLVTQMGNDKSIKCEQNLGHDTMYWYKQDSKKFLKIMFSYNNKELIINETVPNRFSPKSPDKAHLNLHINSLELGDSAVYFCASNPEPILNTEAFFGQGTRLTVV.

This rearrangement joins TRBV18 to TRBJ2-3; unclear D gene. V was pared by 0 bases and J by 11 bases, with 12 bases between. This CDR3 is 13 amino acids long. Germline V gene lookup returns CDR1 KGHSH and CDR2 LQKENI. The CDR3 is CASSPPEQDGQYF. The CDR3 DNA reads TGTGCCAGCTCACCACCGGAGCAGGATGGGCAGTATTTT.

This chain links TRBV6-6 with TRBJ1-1; D might be TRBD1 (6 bases). Germline V CDR1 and CDR2: MNHNY, SVGAGI (reference sequence). The ends were cut back, 7 bases at V and 10 bases at J, with 25 bases in the middle. The CDR3 totals 15 residues. The CDR3 reads CASTQVGGARRGAFF. CDR3 bases: TGTGCCAGCACCCAGGTCGGGGGCGCTAGGAGAGGAGCTTTCTTT.

The V gene is TRBV30, the J gene TRBJ1-1; D may be TRBD1 (5 bases). The ends were cut back, 2 bases at V and 1 base at J, with 11 bases in the middle. Germline CDR1 is GTSNPN and CDR2 is SVGIG (reference sequence). CDR3 length equals 14 residues. The CDR3 here is CAWSTDNGNTEAFF. Here the CDR3 DNA reads TGTGCCTGGAGTACGGACAATGGGAACACTGAAGCTTTCTTT.

The chain joins TRBV29-1 to TRBJ2-1; 13 bases agree with TRBD2. This CDR3 is built from 15 residues. The trim removed 7 bases at V and 7 bases at J, leaving 10 bases unmatched. The germline V gene has CDR1 SQVTM and CDR2 ANQGSEA. CDR3 sequence reads: CSAGEGTSGTNEQFF. Here the CDR3 DNA reads TGCAGCGCCGGGGAAGGGACTAGCGGGACGAATGAGCAGTTCTTC.

The genes are TRBV5-1 and TRBJ1-1, with 8 bases lining up with TRBD1. The CDR3 runs 15 residues. V was pared by 4 bases and J by 6 bases, with 11 bases of the junction left unmatched. Per germline, CDR1 SGHRS and CDR2 YFSETQ. The CDR3 spells CASSPRTGQGAEAFF. In nucleotides, the CDR3 is TGCGCCAGCAGCCCCCGGACAGGGCAGGGTGCTGAAGCTTTCTTT.

The V call is TRBV20-1, the J call TRBJ2-1; D possibly corresponds to TRBD2 (6 bases). The CDR3 extends over 15 amino acids. CDR1 and CDR2 from the germline V gene are DFQATT and SNEGSKA (reference sequence). Trimming took 5 bases from V and 4 from J, leaving 18 bases between them. CDR3: CSAGRAGMSYNEQFF. CDR3 coding DNA: TGCAGTGCTGGAAGAGCGGGTATGTCGTACAATGAGCAGTTCTTC.

The CDR3 is CASSAGGQGYEQYF. CDR3 in DNA: TGTGCCAGCAGTGCTGGCGGACAGGGTTACGAGCAGTACTTC. The V call is TRBV27, the J call TRBJ2-7, with TRBD1 matching 8 bases. Germline trimming cut 5 bases from V and 4 bases from J; bases unmatched to any gene: 7. This CDR3 has 14 residues. In germline, CDR1 is MNHEY, CDR2 SMNVEV (reference sequence).